This TCR beta chain derives from a study of cytomegalovirus exposure and HLA in healthy donors. Study summary: Some 87 million unique TCRs from HLA-typed donors were held in an early release of data.

In the PCR, 60 Vbeta and 13 Jbeta primers were used. Sequencing was performed with immunoSEQ multiplex PCR; in TCRdb, only in-frame clones are kept and a portion is missing. This sample carries roughly 120,000 clones, about 81% of them seen once, and the ten largest clones take 0.9% to 1.2%. Germline CDR1 is SGHKS and CDR2 is YYEKEE (reference sequence). The trim removed 1 base at V and 5 bases at J, leaving 4 bases unmatched. The CDR3 loop spans 15 amino acids. The sequenced sample was PBMCs. The chain combines TRBV5-5 with TRBJ2-1; 9 bases map to TRBD2. The clonotype comes from a woman in her 30s in good health and CMV-seronegative. The CDR3 DNA reads as TGTGCCAGCAGCTTGAGGACTAGCGTTGACAATGAGCAGTTCTTC. Translated: CASSLRTSVDNEQFF.